The present T cell receptor (beta chain) was sequenced within a study of response to subunit inactivated influenza vaccine. TCRdb independently ran MiXCR on the RT-PCR reads; one entry per CDR3 protein. The sample has hundreds of thousands of distinct CDR3 sequences, roughly 9.7% seen once; the top ten hold approximately 12%. With respect to this clonotype: Its antigen is undetermined.

CDR1 is LGHNA and CDR2 is YSLEER in the germline V gene. This CDR3 spans 18 amino acids. After removal of 1 base from V and 3 bases from J, the junction contained 11 bases not matched to a gene. Study-wide points: The study's authors posited that every seasonal influenza vaccination enlists few new T cells.

The TCR sequence derives from a man aged 45-65 years who received an inactivated influenza vaccine. Material: PBMCs from blood, obtained more than 35 days after vaccination. The chain couples TRBV4-3 to TRBJ2-7; 11 bases are shared with TRBD2. CDR3 nucleotides: TGCGCCAGCAGCCAAGGTTGGTTCGGGACTAGCGGCAACTACGAGCAGTACTTC. Translation: CASSQGWFGTSGNYEQYF.